Sequencing of this T cell receptor beta chain was carried out in a study of blood T cell repertoires in COVID-19. Participants were placed into cohorts based on the clinical history they reported. The germline V and J ends were trimmed by 4 bases and 2 bases, with 8 bases remaining between them. Per the germline V gene, CDR1 is SGHDN and CDR2 is FVKESK. The CDR3 runs to 13 residues. Profiled with immunoSEQ multiplex PCR; TCRdb holds only in-frame clones, not every one. The data show almost 250,000 clones, around 89% seen once. V gene TRBV14 combines with J gene TRBJ1-2, with unresolved D. Material for sequencing was PBMCs or T cells enriched from blood (not recorded which). This receptor was taken from a woman aged 25 to 39 who had recovered from COVID-19. The CDR3 here is CASSLGRNYGYTF. In nucleotides, the CDR3 is TGTGCCAGCAGCCTCGGGAGGAACTATGGCTACACCTTC. The whole variable domain, remainder taken from reference TRBV14 and TRBJ1-2, is EAGVTQFPSHSVIEKGQTVTLRCDPISGHDNLYWYRRVMGKEIKFLLHFVKESKQDESGMPNNRFLAERTGGTYSTLKVQPAELEDSGVYFCASSLGRNYGYTFGSGTRLTVV.